Described below is a single TCR beta chain sequence and its context. Its antigen is unknown. From germline, CDR1 is MNHNY and CDR2 SVGAGI (reference sequence). The CDR3 has 14 amino acids. Trimming took off 0 bases at V and 3 bases at J, with 8 bases between the two ends. PCR was performed a second time for 7 to 11 cycles using a sample-barcoded 5' primer and a J-beta primer mix. All cDNA molecules were each tagged by a template-switch adaptor with 12 random nucleotides. Every sample produced at least 2.5 million CDR3-containing paired-end reads. TCRdb re-analysed the 5' RACE reads in MiXCR, keeping a single row per CDR3 protein. Of about 680,000 distinct CDR3 sequences listed, around 48% are singletons. These data belong to a study of blood T cells in healthy people across ages. Study-level background: Capture by template switching was about one barcoded beta molecule per two T cells.

Whole-study results and caveats: Naive CD4+ cells and diversity were both higher in long-lived donors than in aged donors.

The chain is built from TRBV6-6 and TRBJ1-1; D remains unclear. The receptor was derived from a woman aged 55-69 years in good health. The sample was blood. CDR3 in amino acids: CASSYSTGYTEAFF. The CDR3, as DNA: TGTGCCAGCAGTTACTCGACGGGCTACACTGAAGCTTTCTTT.